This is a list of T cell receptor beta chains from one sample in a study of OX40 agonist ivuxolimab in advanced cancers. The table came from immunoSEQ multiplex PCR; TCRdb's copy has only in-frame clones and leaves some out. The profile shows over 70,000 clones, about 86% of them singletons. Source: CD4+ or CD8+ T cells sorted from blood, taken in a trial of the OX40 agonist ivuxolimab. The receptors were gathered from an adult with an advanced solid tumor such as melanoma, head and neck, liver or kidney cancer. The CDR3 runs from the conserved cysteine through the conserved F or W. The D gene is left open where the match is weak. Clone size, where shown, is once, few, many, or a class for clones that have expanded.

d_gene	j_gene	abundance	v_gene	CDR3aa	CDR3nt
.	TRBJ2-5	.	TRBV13	CASSRRSSVPPPQQETQYF	TGTGCCAGCAGCCGAAGGTCCAGCGTCCCCCCACCACAACAAGAGACCCAGTACTTC
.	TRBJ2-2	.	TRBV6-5	CASRRTETGELFF	TGTGCCAGCAGAAGGACGGAAACCGGGGAGCTGTTTTTT
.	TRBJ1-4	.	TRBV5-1	CASSPTGGGTNEKLFF	TGCGCCAGCAGCCCGACCGGGGGCGGTACTAATGAAAAACTGTTTTTT
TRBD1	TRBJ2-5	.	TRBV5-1	CASSLPTGSETQYF	TGCGCCAGCAGCCTACCGACAGGGTCGGAGACCCAGTACTTC
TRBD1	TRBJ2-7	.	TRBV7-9	CASSLGGQGFEQYF	TGTGCCAGCAGCTTAGGGGGACAGGGGTTCGAGCAGTACTTC
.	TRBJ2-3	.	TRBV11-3	CASSLAGAVGTDTQYF	TGTGCCAGCAGCCTGGCTGGGGCGGTGGGGACAGATACGCAGTATTTT
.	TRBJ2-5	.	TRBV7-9	CASSLSYPQETQYF	TGTGCCAGCAGCTTAAGCTACCCGCAAGAGACCCAGTACTTC
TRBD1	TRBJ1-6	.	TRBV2	CASRGDSQNSPLHF	TGTGCCAGCAGGGGGGACAGTCAAAATTCACCCCTCCACTTT
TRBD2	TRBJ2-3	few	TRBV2	CASGPSGDTQYF	TGTGCCAGCGGACCTAGCGGGGATACGCAGTATTTT
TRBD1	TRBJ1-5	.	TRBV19	CASSSGDRVDQPQHF	TGTGCCAGTAGTTCTGGTGACAGGGTCGATCAGCCCCAGCATTTT
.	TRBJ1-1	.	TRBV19	CASKEGRALEAFF	TGTGCCAGTAAAGAGGGGAGGGCTCTTGAAGCTTTCTTT
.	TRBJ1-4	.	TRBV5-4	CASSRSQGKQEKLFF	TGTGCCAGCAGCCGATCCCAGGGAAAGCAAGAAAAACTGTTTTTT